This record covers a single TCR beta chain. Its antigen is unidentified. CDR1 is LGHNA and CDR2 is YSLEER in the germline V gene. There are 16 residues in the CDR3. The ends were cut back, 0 bases at V and 2 bases at J, with 12 bases in the middle. PCR involved 60 Vbeta and 13 Jbeta primers. Clones were sequenced by immunoSEQ multiplex PCR, and TCRdb holds only the in-frame ones, with some missing. The sample yields about 57,000 clones, 83% seen once. This sample is part of a study of cytomegalovirus exposure and HLA in healthy donors. Overall study context: Earlier findings included over 90 million unique TCR beta sequences obtained from 150 million to 200 million T cells. Notes on the study in general: V- and J-gene trimming of TCR beta was linked (in a later analysis) to a missense DCLRE1C variant.

The receptor comes from a young man in good health and CMV-seronegative. Sequencing used PBMCs. The chain has TRBV4-3 and TRBJ2-3; D may be TRBD2 (5 bases). Here the CDR3 DNA reads TGCGCCAGCAGCCAAGAGGAGAGCGGCCTCACAGATACGCAGTATTTT. Translating gives CASSQEESGLTDTQYF.